This T cell receptor beta chain appears in the sequencing data of a study of T cell repertoires in cytomegalovirus infection. Background on the study: Signatures in public TCR beta sequences pointed to both CMV infection and matching HLA type.

CDR3 length: 13 amino acids. V dropped 5 bases and J dropped 3 bases, with 13 bases sitting between them. Germline CDR1 and CDR2: DFQATT and SNEGSKA (reference sequence). MiXCR, applied by TCRdb to the reads, yields one record per CDR3 protein. The sample has 310,000 or so distinct CDR3 sequences; about a quarter are singletons. The clonotype comes from a human donor in good health (CMV status not recorded). Some clones in this sample may be carry-over from other donors' samples. The sample consisted of PBMCs. This chain links TRBV20-1 with TRBJ1-1, with TRBD1 as a possible D gene (5 bases). The CDR3 coding sequence is TGCAGTGCTCCCCGGGACTCTTACACTGAAGCTTTCTTT. Its translation: CSAPRDSYTEAFF.